These T cell receptor beta chains were read from a single sample in a study of cytomegalovirus exposure and HLA in healthy donors. Clones were sequenced by immunoSEQ multiplex PCR, and TCRdb holds only the in-frame ones, with some missing. Among roughly 300,000 clones listed, around 90% were seen once. The source material was PBMCs. These receptors were taken from a woman aged 25 to 39 in good health and CMV-seropositive. The CDR3 runs from the conserved cysteine through the conserved F or W. Each record gives: J gene, D gene, V gene, clone size, CDR3 protein, CDR3 DNA. D genes are given only for firm matches. The size of a clone is reported for some rows only, either as once, few or many, or as a class for expanded clones.

>TRBJ2-7|NA|TRBV18|NA
CASSSKTRRNTDEQYF
TGTGCCAGCTCATCTAAAACTAGGAGGAACACTGACGAGCAGTACTTC
>TRBJ2-2|NA|TRBV7-3|NA
CASSLIPGSTGELFF
TGTGCCAGCAGCTTAATTCCGGGGAGCACCGGGGAGCTGTTTTTT
>TRBJ2-1|NA|TRBV27|NA
CASSTSGRGSYNEQFF
TGTGCCAGCAGTACATCGGGACGAGGCTCCTACAATGAGCAGTTCTTC
>TRBJ2-7|TRBD2|TRBV7-2|NA
CASSSRLAESYEQYF
TGTGCCAGCAGCTCAAGACTAGCGGAGTCCTACGAGCAGTACTTC
>TRBJ1-3|NA|TRBV5-1|NA
CASSLDPAGELGNTIYF
TGCGCCAGCAGCTTGGACCCCGCGGGCGAGCTTGGAAACACCATATATTTT
>TRBJ2-7|TRBD2|TRBV19|NA
CASSWGSGYEQYF
TGTGCCAGTAGTTGGGGTAGCGGGTACGAGCAGTACTTC
>TRBJ1-5|NA|TRBV19|NA
CASSIGGDQPQHF
TGTGCCAGTAGTATCGGGGGGGACCAGCCCCAGCATTTT
>TRBJ2-7|NA|TRBV4-3|NA
CASSQDMGSASTYEQYF
TGCGCCAGCAGCCAAGATATGGGGAGCGCATCAACCTACGAGCAGTACTTC
>TRBJ1-5|NA|TRBV28|NA
CASRVWASNQPQHF
TGTGCCAGCAGGGTTTGGGCGAGCAATCAGCCCCAGCATTTT
>TRBJ2-2|NA|TRBV2|NA
CASGGRELFF
TGTGCCAGCGGGGGGCGGGAGCTGTTTTTT
>TRBJ2-3|TRBD1|TRBV6-6|NA
CASSGTADTQYF
TGTGCCAGCAGTGGGACAGCAGATACGCAGTATTTT
>TRBJ2-3|TRBD2|TRBV9|NA
CASSTSTSGGTDTQYF
TGTGCCAGCAGCACATCGACTAGCGGGGGCACAGATACGCAGTATTTT
>TRBJ1-4|NA|TRBV2|NA
CASSGRLWEKLFF
TGTGCCAGCAGTGGGAGGTTGTGGGAAAAACTGTTTTTT
>TRBJ1-5|NA|TRBV14|NA
CASSQRVRGQPQHF
TGTGCCAGCAGCCAACGGGTCAGGGGTCAGCCCCAGCATTTT
>TRBJ2-1|TRBD2|TRBV11-2|NA
CASSLHSGLAGAWNEQFF
TGTGCCAGCAGCTTACACTCCGGTCTAGCGGGGGCCTGGAATGAGCAGTTCTTC
>TRBJ1-5|TRBD1|TRBV6-5|NA
CASREGALVNQPQHF
TGTGCCAGCAGGGAGGGGGCGCTTGTCAATCAGCCCCAGCATTTT
>TRBJ1-1|TRBD1|TRBV14|NA
CASSLDRGTEAFF
TGTGCCAGCAGCCTGGACAGGGGCACTGAAGCTTTCTTT
>TRBJ1-1|TRBD1|TRBV18|NA
CASSPTGTGGTEAFF
TGTGCCAGCTCACCCACCGGGACAGGGGGCACTGAAGCTTTCTTT
>TRBJ2-1|TRBD2|TRBV6-5|NA
CASSYVLAGNEQFF
TGTGCCAGCAGTTACGTGCTAGCGGGTAATGAGCAGTTCTTC
>TRBJ2-2|NA|TRBV6-5|NA
CASRANTGELFF
TGTGCAAGTAGAGCGAACACCGGGGAGCTGTTTTTT
>TRBJ1-2|NA|TRBV29-1|once
CSVPGQEIYGYTF
TGCAGCGTTCCTGGACAAGAGATCTATGGCTACACCTTC
>TRBJ2-5|TRBD2|TRBV5-1|NA
CASRLAGVRQETQYF
TGCGCCAGCAGACTAGCGGGGGTCCGACAAGAGACCCAGTACTTC
>TRBJ1-2|TRBD1|TRBV18|NA
CASSSQGGDGYTF
TGTGCCAGCTCAAGCCAGGGGGGGGACGGCTACACCTTC